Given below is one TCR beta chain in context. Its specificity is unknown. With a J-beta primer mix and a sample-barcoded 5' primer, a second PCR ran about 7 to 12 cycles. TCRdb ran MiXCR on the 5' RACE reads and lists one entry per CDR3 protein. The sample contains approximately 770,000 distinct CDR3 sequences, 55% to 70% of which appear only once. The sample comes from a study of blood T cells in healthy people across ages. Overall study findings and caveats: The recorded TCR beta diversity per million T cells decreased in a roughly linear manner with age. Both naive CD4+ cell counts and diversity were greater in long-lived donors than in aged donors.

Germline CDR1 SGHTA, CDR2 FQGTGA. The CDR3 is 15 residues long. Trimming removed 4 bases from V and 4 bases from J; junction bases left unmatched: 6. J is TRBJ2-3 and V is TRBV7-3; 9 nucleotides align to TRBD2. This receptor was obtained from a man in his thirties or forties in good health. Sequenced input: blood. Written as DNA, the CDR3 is TGTGCCAGCAGCTCCATAGCGGGAGTGGCAGATACGCAGTATTTT. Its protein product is CASSSIAGVADTQYF.